Below are 10 T cell receptor beta chains sequenced from a single sample in a study of blood T cell repertoires in COVID-19. The protocol was immunoSEQ multiplex PCR, while the TCRdb copy is restricted to in-frame clones and leaves out a portion. In the table there are around 300,000 clones, 90% of which are singletons. The specimen sequenced was peripheral blood. These receptors were taken from a woman aged 40 to 50 with COVID-19, enrolled during active disease.

This sequence joins TRBV5-1 and TRBJ2-1, with D maybe TRBD1 (5 bases). The V end lost 0 bases, the J end lost 6 bases, and 7 bases lay between the germline ends. CDR1 SGHRS and CDR2 YFSETQ come from the germline V gene. The CDR3 runs to 13 residues. CDR3 residues: CASSLEGINEQFF. CDR3 nucleotide sequence: TGCGCCAGCAGCTTGGAGGGGATCAATGAGCAGTTCTTC.

The chain is built from TRBV30 and TRBJ1-3, with D perhaps TRBD1 (5 bases). In germline, CDR1 is GTSNPN, CDR2 SVGIG (reference sequence). The CDR3 extends over 16 amino acids. Trimming removed 0 bases from V and 0 bases from J, with 12 bases in between. CDR3 loop: CAWSVMGQGSGNTIYF. The CDR3 DNA sequence: TGTGCCTGGAGTGTAATGGGCCAGGGCTCTGGAAACACCATATATTTT.

This clone came up once. The V call is TRBV28, the J call TRBJ1-2; D not resolved. V was cut by 5 bases and J by 8 bases, with 6 bases left in between. Germline loops: CDR1 MDHEN, CDR2 SYDVKM. The CDR3 has 10 residues. Written as DNA, the CDR3 is TGTGCCAGCAGTCGACTAGGCTACACCTTC. It encodes CASSRLGYTF.

The chain has TRBV7-6 and TRBJ1-4; 10 bases align to TRBD1. This CDR3 region has 14 residues. Trimming cost V 11 bases and J 7 bases; bases outside gene matches: 10. Germline V gives CDR1 SGHVS, CDR2 FNYEAQ. The CDR3 here is CAGAGGDRGEKLFF. CDR3 DNA sequence: TGTGCCGGGGCCGGAGGGGACAGGGGTGAAAAACTGTTTTTT.

V is TRBV9 and J is TRBJ1-1, with D unresolved. Per germline, CDR1 SGDLS and CDR2 YYNGEE. This CDR3 is 13 amino acids long. V was clipped by 0 bases and J by 4 bases, with 7 bases between them. The CDR3 region has the DNA TGTGCCAGCAGCGTAGCTACGGGCACTGAAGCTTTCTTT. Translated: CASSVATGTEAFF.

The chain combines TRBV7-8 with TRBJ1-5; TRBD1 matches at 7 bases. The CDR3 is 13 residues long. Germline trimming cut 2 bases from V and 7 bases from J; bases unmatched to any gene: 2. Germline CDR1 and CDR2: SGHVS and FQNEAQ. CDR3 nucleotide sequence: TGTGCCAGCAGCTTACAGGGGGGCCAGCCCCAGCATTTT. This sequence encodes CASSLQGGQPQHF.

This chain joins TRBV5-6 and TRBJ1-2; 9 bases fit TRBD1. The V gene's germline CDR1 is SGHDT and CDR2 YYEEEE. V gave up 2 bases and J gave up 5 bases; unmatched junction bases: 7. The CDR3 runs 15 residues. The CDR3 protein is CASSLGTGSLYGYTF. The CDR3 DNA is TGTGCCAGCAGCTTAGGGACAGGGTCCCTATATGGCTACACCTTC.

This clone was seen a few times. This chain joins TRBV19 and TRBJ1-1; D gene unclear. The CDR3 covers 12 residues. V lost 5 bases to trimming and J lost 6 bases, with 10 bases between them. Looked up from germline, CDR1 is LNHDA and CDR2 is SQIVND (reference sequence). CDR3 DNA: TGTGCCAGTAGTTCCGCGGGAGCTGAAGCTTTCTTT. Residues: CASSSAGAEAFF.

The gene calls are TRBV6-6 and TRBJ2-7; 9 bases fit TRBD1. Germline CDR1 MNHNY, CDR2 SVGAGI (reference sequence). Trimming at V came to 2 bases and at J to 4 bases, leaving 0 bases not matched to a gene. This CDR3 has 13 amino acids. In nucleotides, the CDR3 is TGTGCCAGCAGTTACGGGACAGGGTACGAGCAGTACTTC. This gives the protein CASSYGTGYEQYF.

The chain recombines TRBV19 with TRBJ1-1; 8 bases line up with TRBD1. Trimming at V came to 4 bases and at J to 6 bases, leaving 10 bases not matched to a gene. This CDR3 contains 15 residues. CDR1 is LNHDA, CDR2 SQIVND, per germline (reference sequence). The chain's CDR3 is CASSTSTGVGPEAFF. As DNA, the CDR3 is TGTGCCAGTAGTACCTCGACAGGGGTGGGACCTGAAGCTTTCTTT.